This T cell receptor beta chain appears in the sequencing data of a study of blood T cells in healthy people across ages. Findings and caveats of the study: Older age went with lower TCR beta diversity per million T cells, in a roughly linear way.

Alongside a J-beta primer mix, a sample-barcoded 5' primer served in a second PCR lasting about 7 to 12 cycles. Carrying 12 random nucleotides, a template-switch adaptor labeled each individual cDNA molecule. In TCRdb, the 5' RACE reads were re-called with MiXCR into one record per CDR3 protein. The table includes hundreds of thousands of distinct CDR3 sequences, over 40% detected once. Germline assignment: CDR1 SGHRS and CDR2 YFSETQ. Germline trimming cut 0 bases from V and 1 base from J; bases unmatched to any gene: 11. The CDR3 has 19 amino acids. Healthy Caucasian individuals from Russia aged about 6 to 100 served as donors. This clonotype was counted between two and nine times. Its antigen remains unidentified.

This rearrangement joins TRBV5-1 to TRBJ2-3, with 10 bases fitting TRBD2. The receptor was isolated from an elderly woman in good health. Sequenced material: blood. This CDR3 reads CASSLVGASGSSGTDTQYF. As DNA, the CDR3 is TGCGCCAGCAGCTTGGTCGGGGCTAGCGGGAGTTCAGGCACAGATACGCAGTATTTT. Looking up the rest from reference TRBV5-1 and TRBJ2-3 gives the full variable domain: KAGVTQTPRYLIKTRGQQVTLSCSPISGHRSVSWYQQTPGQGLQFLFEYFSETQRNKGNFPGRFSGRQFSNSRSEMNVSTLELGDSALYLCASSLVGASGSSGTDTQYFGPGTRLTVL.